Listed below are T cell receptor beta chains from one sample, sequenced in a study of blood T cell repertoires in COVID-19. The table came from immunoSEQ multiplex PCR; TCRdb's copy has only in-frame clones and leaves some out. The table has about 440,000 clones, about 91% seen once. Sequenced sample: peripheral blood. The receptor set was obtained from a woman aged 45-65 years with COVID-19, enrolled during active disease. CDR3s include the opening cysteine and the closing phenylalanine or tryptophan. D genes are given only for firm matches. Where a row states a size, it is once, few, many or the class of an expanded clone; other rows omit it.

TRBD1,NA,TRBV3-1/TRBV3-2,TRBJ1-2,TGTGCCAGCAGCCAAGATGGAGGACAGGTATATCGTGGCTACACCTTC,CASSQDGGQVYRGYTF
NA,NA,TRBV6-4,TRBJ2-3,TGTGCCAGCAGTGACTCAAGGGTGGGGGCAGGGGGGCCAGATACGCAGTATTTT,CASSDSRVGAGGPDTQYF
NA,NA,TRBV2,TRBJ1-3,TGTGCCACCCACTTCACTGGAAACACCATATATTTT,CATHFTGNTIYF
NA,NA,TRBV19,TRBJ1-3,TGTGCCAGTAAGATAGGAGCGTCTGGAAACACCATATATTTT,CASKIGASGNTIYF
TRBD2,NA,TRBV5-6,TRBJ2-1,TGTGCCAGCAGGGGGACTAGCTCTTCCAATGAGCAGTTCTTC,CASRGTSSSNEQFF
NA,NA,TRBV5-4,TRBJ1-1,TGTGCCAGCAGCTTGGCGGGACACCACACTGAAGCTTTCTTT,CASSLAGHHTEAFF
NA,NA,TRBV7-2,TRBJ1-1,TGTGCCAGCAGCTACCTGACAGGGAACACTGAAGCTTTCTTT,CASSYLTGNTEAFF
TRBD2,NA,TRBV18,TRBJ2-7,TGTGCCAGCTCACCGATAGCGGGCTACGAGCAGTACTTC,CASSPIAGYEQYF
NA,NA,TRBV6-4,TRBJ1-2,TGTGCCAGCAGTCCAGGCAGGGTCGGGGGCTACACCTTC,CASSPGRVGGYTF
TRBD2,NA,TRBV5-4,TRBJ2-3,TGTGCCAGCAGCAACTCACTAGCGGGGGGGCCCGAAGATACGCAGTATTTT,CASSNSLAGGPEDTQYF
NA,once,TRBV5-8,TRBJ1-2,TGTGCCAGCAGCCCTGGGGGGGACATTCGTGGCTACACCTTC,CASSPGGDIRGYTF
NA,NA,TRBV5-1,TRBJ1-1,TGCGCCAGCAGCTTGGGACAGGCGGACACTGAAGCTTTCTTT,CASSLGQADTEAFF
NA,NA,TRBV3-1/TRBV3-2,TRBJ1-2,TGTGCCAGCAGCCCTGAAGGGGTTGGCTACACCTTC,CASSPEGVGYTF
TRBD1,NA,TRBV9,TRBJ2-7,TGTGCCAGCAGCGTAGGTACAGGGGATATCTACGAGCAGTACTTC,CASSVGTGDIYEQYF
TRBD1,NA,TRBV27,TRBJ1-2,TGTGCCAGCGCCCGGGGGACAGGGATGGGGGAAAACTATGGCTACACCTTC,CASARGTGMGENYGYTF
NA,NA,TRBV6-5,TRBJ1-5,TGTGCCAGCAGGGCATACCGGGATCAGCCCCAGCATTTT,CASRAYRDQPQHF
NA,NA,TRBV5-5,TRBJ1-1,TGTGCCAGCAGCCCCACCTGGGGGGGAGCTTTCTTT,CASSPTWGGAFF
NA,NA,TRBV30,TRBJ1-4,TGTGCCTGGAGTTCCCAGGGCCCAGAAAAACTGTTTTTT,CAWSSQGPEKLFF
NA,NA,TRBV28,TRBJ2-7,TGTGCCAGCAGTGCTTGGGACACTTCATACGAGCAGTACTTC,CASSAWDTSYEQYF
NA,NA,TRBV5-6,TRBJ2-7,TGTGCCAGCAGCCTCGGGTCCCCCCGCGAGCAGTACTTC,CASSLGSPREQYF
NA,NA,TRBV19,TRBJ1-1,TGTGCCAGTAGTATCGGGAGTTCAACTTTCTTT,CASSIGSSTFF
TRBD2,NA,TRBV5-1,TRBJ2-3,TGCGCCAGCAGCTTGGAAGGCGGGGGGACCACAGATACGCAGTATTTT,CASSLEGGGTTDTQYF
NA,NA,TRBV2,TRBJ1-4,TGTGCCAGGAGCGATCACCGGGATGTAGGTGAAAAACTGTTTTTT,CARSDHRDVGEKLFF
TRBD1,NA,TRBV9,TRBJ1-1,TGTGCCAGCAGCGTAGGAACAGGGGTGAACACTGAAGCTTTCTTT,CASSVGTGVNTEAFF
TRBD1,NA,TRBV19,TRBJ2-7,TGTGCCAGTAGTATTTTTAACAGGGGGCTTTACGAGCAGTACTTC,CASSIFNRGLYEQYF
NA,NA,TRBV6-5,TRBJ2-2,TGTGCCAGCGGGGACATGGCCACTTTAACCGGGGAGCTGTTTTTT,CASGDMATLTGELFF
NA,once,TRBV10-3,TRBJ2-5,TGTGCCATCAGTGGAGGAGACTCCCATTCCCAAGAGACCCAGTACTTC,CAISGGDSHSQETQYF
NA,once,TRBV6-5,TRBJ2-2,TGTGCCAGCAATCCACCGGGGAGTGGGGAGCTGTTTTTT,CASNPPGSGELFF
TRBD2,NA,TRBV7-3,TRBJ2-3,TGTGCCAGCAGCTTAAACGGCGGGGGGCTCGCGAATACGCAGTATTTT,CASSLNGGGLANTQYF
TRBD1,NA,TRBV2,TRBJ1-5,TGTGCCAGCAGTGGAACGCGGGACAGGGGTTATAGCAATCAGCCCCAGCATTTT,CASSGTRDRGYSNQPQHF
NA,NA,TRBV5-6,TRBJ1-3,TGTGCCAGCAGTTCGGGGAACTCTGGAAACACCATATATTTT,CASSSGNSGNTIYF
NA,NA,TRBV7-9,TRBJ1-2,TGTGCCAGCAGCTTAGAACAACCGAACTATGGCTACACCTTC,CASSLEQPNYGYTF
TRBD1,NA,TRBV7-9,TRBJ1-1,TGTGCCAGCAGCTTGGGACAGGGGAAAGAACAATTGAACACTGAAGCTTTCTTT,CASSLGQGKEQLNTEAFF
NA,NA,TRBV4-1,TRBJ2-7,TGCGCCAGCAGCCAAGATAGCGATCAGGTCCTCTACGAGCAGTACTTC,CASSQDSDQVLYEQYF
TRBD1,NA,TRBV7-6,TRBJ2-2,TGTGCCAGCAGCTTAGTTGGGACAGGGGCTATCGGGGAGCTGTTTTTT,CASSLVGTGAIGELFF
NA,NA,TRBV6-1,TRBJ2-7,TGTGCCAGCAGTGAAGGAAACATCTACGAGCAGTACTTC,CASSEGNIYEQYF
NA,NA,TRBV30,TRBJ1-6,TGTGCCTGGAGTACACGGGCACCCCTCCACTTT,CAWSTRAPLHF
NA,once,TRBV19,TRBJ1-2,TGTGCCACCAGGGAGGGCAACTATGGCTACACCTTC,CATREGNYGYTF
TRBD1,NA,TRBV19,TRBJ1-2,TGTGCCACAGCCGAGGCCACAGGGGTGGGTGGCTACACCTTC,CATAEATGVGGYTF
NA,NA,TRBV5-6,TRBJ2-5,TGTGCCAGCAGCCGCCGTGTCCGGGAGACCCAGTACTTC,CASSRRVRETQYF
NA,NA,TRBV28,TRBJ2-2,TGTGCCAGCTCAGAGGGAGGCAGGGTCATCGGGGAGCTGTTTTTT,CASSEGGRVIGELFF
NA,NA,TRBV29-1,TRBJ2-4,TGCAGCGTCGTTTCCCGGGCAGGGGTAGACATTCAGTACTTC,CSVVSRAGVDIQYF